The 29 T cell receptor beta chains reported below all come from one sample, sequenced in a study of tumor-infiltrating lymphocytes in primary liver carcinoma (dated by TCRdb to the late 2010s). Blood RNA was extracted from unsorted whole blood with TRIzol reagent; germline DNA came from the DNeasy Blood & Tissue kit. The sequencer listed for this sample is Illumina HiSeq 2500. Using a constant-region primer and ProtoScript II reverse transcriptase, TCRbeta-specific cDNA was reverse-transcribed from roughly 500 ng total RNA. The TCRbeta libraries were prepared through three rounds of nested multiplex PCR following a slightly modified ARM-PCR procedure. The first two PCR rounds used multiplex TRBV1-TRBV30 forward primers with a Cbeta reverse primer, each for 10 cycles. TCRdb trimmed public reads at Q25 via fastp, called clones via MiXCR and kept in-frame beta chains. For every CDR3 protein sequence, its rows merge into one entry that carries the most common genes and DNA. In all, the sample holds 320,000 or so distinct CDR3 sequences, and roughly two thirds of those were seen once. Roughly 8.9% of the sample goes to the ten largest clones.

The sample taken for sequencing was peripheral blood. The receptors derive from a man aged 35 to 55 with primary liver carcinoma and hepatitis B virus infection.

On this clonotype itself: The conserved phenylalanine or tryptophan is not found at the CDR3 terminus, so this likely reflects a read error. This chain joins TRBV6-5 and TRBJ2-7; 10 nucleotides align to TRBD1. Germline V gives CDR1 MNHEY, CDR2 SVGAGI. This CDR3 comprises 16 residues. The CDR3 nucleotides read TGTGCCAGAAGTTCCCCACCGGGACAGGGGTCTTACGAGCAGTACTCC. Translated: CARSSPPGQGSYEQYS.

In regard to this clonotype: Germline and junction disagree at one end, which may indicate a read error. The chain uses TRBV6-5 and TRBJ1-5; D unclear. The CDR3 is 14 amino acids. CDR1 is MNHEY and CDR2 is SVGAGI in the germline V gene. The CDR3 sequence: CASSQSTSNQPQHF. CDR3 coding DNA: TGTGCCAGCAGTCAGAGCACTAGCAATCAGCCCCAACATTTT.

A remark on this clonotype: This clone may be a read error of a much larger clone one base away. In this CDR3 the conserved last residue, phenylalanine or tryptophan, is missing, so a read error is likely. The rearrangement uses TRBV7-9 and TRBJ2-7; 12 bases align to TRBD2. CDR1 SEHNR and CDR2 FQNEAQ come from the germline V gene (reference sequence). Germline trimming cut 8 bases from V and 5 bases from J; bases unmatched to any gene: 7. CDR3 size: 14 residues. The CDR3 spells CASVPGLAGDEQYL. DNA for the CDR3: TGTGCCAGCGTACCGGGACTAGCGGGCGACGAGCAGTACTTA.

Turning to this clonotype: A much larger clone lies a single base off, so this may be a read error. The rearrangement uses TRBV12-3 or TRBV12-4 and TRBJ1-1, with D unclear. This CDR3 spans 13 amino acids. The CDR3 sequence: CASSLKPNTETFF. Here the CDR3 DNA reads TGTGCCAGCAGTTTGAAACCGAACACTGAAACTTTCTTT.

This clonotype appeared a few times. The rearrangement links TRBV10-3 to TRBJ2-1, with D unclear. V lost 7 bases and J lost 6, with 13 bases in between. Germline values: CDR1 ENHRY, CDR2 SYGVKD. The CDR3 is made up of 13 amino acids. This CDR3 is CAIKGPVGNEQFF. The CDR3 DNA sequence: TGTGCCATCAAAGGCCCCGTCGGCAATGAGCAGTTCTTC.

This clonotype was observed at least ten times. J is TRBJ1-1 and V is TRBV6-1; D is perhaps TRBD1 (5 bases). V was trimmed by 5 bases and J by 0 bases, leaving 16 bases between them. The CDR3 is 16 amino acids. Germline CDR1 is MNHNS and CDR2 is SASEGT. CDR3 in DNA: TGTGCCAGCAGTTCGCGACGGGGCCGCATGAACACTGAAGCTTTCTTT. Translating gives CASSSRRGRMNTEAFF.

As concerns this clonotype: A read error may explain this, as a much larger clone is one base away. The chain recombines TRBV6-2 or TRBV6-3 with TRBJ2-2; D gene uncertain. The germline gives CDR1 MNHEY, CDR2 SVGEGT. This CDR3 is 13 amino acids long. CDR3 nucleotide sequence: TGTACCAGCAGTTCAGCACACACCGGGGAGCTGTTTTTT. The encoded protein is CTSSSAHTGELFF.

In this sample, this clonotype turned up a few times. The chain employs TRBV5-1 and TRBJ2-2, with 7 positions matching TRBD1. Germline trimming cut 1 base from V and 3 bases from J; bases unmatched to any gene: 3. The CDR3 covers 15 residues. Germline values: CDR1 SGHRS, CDR2 YFSETQ. CDR3 in amino acids: CASSLNQGDTGELFF. In DNA, the CDR3 is TGCGCCAGCAGCTTGAACCAGGGGGACACCGGGGAGCTGTTTTTT.

This clonotype was observed a few times. The chain carries TRBV29-1 and TRBJ1-1, with D uncertain. The CDR3 runs to 14 residues. V was trimmed by 4 bases and J by 1 base, leaving 13 bases between them. Per the germline V gene, CDR1 is SQVTM and CDR2 is ANQGSEA. The CDR3 DNA sequence: TGCAGCGTTGCGGGAGGGAGAGGGAACACTGAAGCTTTCTTT. Translated: CSVAGGRGNTEAFF.

Many counts were recorded for this clonotype. This sequence joins TRBV29-1 and TRBJ1-5, with 8 bases lining up with TRBD1. Trimming removed 2 bases from V and 1 base from J; junction bases left unmatched: 1. The V gene's germline CDR1 is SQVTM and CDR2 ANQGSEA. The CDR3 extends over 14 amino acids. CDR3 protein: CSVERTGSNQPQHF. The CDR3 nucleotides are TGCAGCGTTGAACGGACAGGGAGCAATCAGCCCCAGCATTTT.

To note about this clonotype: A single base separates this from a much larger clone, so it may be a read error. The rearrangement uses TRBV6-1 and TRBJ2-1, with D unresolved. CDR1 is MNHNS, CDR2 SASEGT, per germline. V shed 3 bases and J shed 4 bases, with 7 bases lying between them. The CDR3 sequence is 13 residues long. CDR3 sequence: CASSDQGYNEQFF. The CDR3 DNA reads TGTGCCAGCAGTGACCAAGGATACAATGAGCAGTTCTTC.

Concerning this clonotype itself: A much larger clone lies a single base off, so this may be a read error. V and J are TRBV4-3 and TRBJ1-2; 7 nucleotides align to TRBD1. The CDR3 is made up of 12 amino acids. Germline CDR1 reads LGHNA; CDR2 reads YSLEER. CDR3 in DNA: TGCGCCAGCAGCCTTGGACAGGCGGGCTACATCTTC. This translates into CASSLGQAGYIF.

A word on this clonotype: This sequence may be a read error, since a much larger clone differs from it by one base. V gene TRBV4-3 combines with J gene TRBJ1-5; D perhaps matches TRBD1 (6 bases). Germline V gives CDR1 LGHNA, CDR2 YSLEER. V gave up 0 bases and J gave up 7 bases, with 16 bases separating them. This CDR3 has 16 residues. The CDR3 sequence: CASSQDNGRGDQPQHF. CDR3 coding DNA: TGCGCCAGCAGCCAAGATAACGGCAGGGGAGACCAGCCCCAGCATTTT.

V and J are TRBV4-2 and TRBJ2-5, with 9 bases that match TRBD2. V trimming: 1 base; J trimming: 9 bases; junction bases outside the gene matches: 9. The CDR3 loop spans 15 amino acids. Germline values: CDR1 LGHNA, CDR2 YNFKEQ. CDR3 nucleotide sequence: TGTGCCAGCAGCCAAGTAGCGGGAGTGACGGAGGCCCAGTACTTC. Translation gives CASSQVAGVTEAQYF.

This clonotype has at least ten counts. The chain employs TRBV29-1 and TRBJ2-7; 9 nucleotides match TRBD1. The V gene end was trimmed by 4 bases and the J gene end by 4 bases; junction bases not matched to a gene: 8. Germline loops: CDR1 SQVTM, CDR2 ANQGSEA. The CDR3 runs to 14 residues. The CDR3 region is CSVVRRDRAYEQYF. CDR3 sequence (DNA): TGCAGCGTTGTTCGTCGGGACAGGGCGTACGAGCAGTACTTC.

V usage is TRBV5-1 and J usage is TRBJ2-2, with 11 bases aligning to TRBD2. The CDR3 has 16 residues. Per the germline V gene, CDR1 is SGHRS and CDR2 is YFSETQ. After removal of 4 bases from V and 5 bases from J, the junction contained 7 bases not matched to a gene. CDR3 nucleotide sequence: TGCGCCAGCAGCGTACTAGCGGGAGTAGATACCGGGGAGCTGTTTTTT. Translation: CASSVLAGVDTGELFF.

There are many counts of this clonotype. V is TRBV12-3 or TRBV12-4 and J is TRBJ2-7; TRBD2 matches 8 bases. J lost 3 bases, V lost 7 bases, and 11 bases had no gene match. The CDR3 loop spans 15 amino acids. In DNA, the CDR3 is TGTGCCAGCACCCAAGGGCTAGCGGGCCTCTACGAGCAGTACTTC. It encodes CASTQGLAGLYEQYF.

CDR3 DNA: TGTGCCATCGGGGACTTAGATTACAATGAGCAGTTCTTC. It encodes CAIGDLDYNEQFF. The chain couples TRBV5-4 to TRBJ2-1; possibly TRBD2 for D (6 bases). The CDR3 extends over 13 amino acids. Trimming removed 9 bases at V and 4 bases at J, with 14 bases between. CDR1 is SGHNT, CDR2 YYREEE, per germline (reference sequence).

With respect to this clonotype: Since the CDR3 does not end with the conserved phenylalanine or tryptophan, this likely comes from a read error. The V call is TRBV7-8, the J call TRBJ2-3; TRBD2 aligns across 12 bases. Unmatched junction bases numbered 9, after V lost 5 bases and J lost 0 bases. Germline CDR1 reads SGHVS; CDR2 reads FQNEAQ. The CDR3 is 18 amino acids. This CDR3 reads CASSPRLAGDSSTDTQYL. The CDR3 DNA reads as TGTGCCAGCAGCCCTAGACTAGCGGGAGACTCTAGCACAGATACGCAGTATCTT.

This clonotype was seen only a few times. The chain employs TRBV7-9 and TRBJ2-5; 8 bases map to TRBD1. Germline assignment: CDR1 SEHNR and CDR2 FQNEAQ (reference sequence). The CDR3 contains 17 residues. The junction had 9 bases not matched to a gene; V was cut back by 1 base and J by 2 bases. CDR3 sequence (DNA): TGTGCCAGCAGCTTAGGCGGACAGGGACCAGTGCAAGAGACCCAGTACTTC. This sequence encodes CASSLGGQGPVQETQYF.

This clonotype was seen a single time. The junction departs from the called germline gene at one end, perhaps through a read error. The chain joins TRBV14 to TRBJ2-5; 11 bases align to TRBD2. The CDR3 totals 16 residues. Germline CDR1 reads SGHDN; CDR2 reads FVKESK. The CDR3, as DNA: TGTGCCAGTAGCCCCCCCACTAGCGGGGGTTACAATGAGCAGTACTTC. It translates to CASSPPTSGGYNEQYF.

Details on this clonotype: This clone may be a read error of a much larger clone one base away. CDR3 amino acids: CASIQEIGPAQETQYF. The DNA for the CDR3 is TGCGCCAGCATCCAAGAGATAGGACCGGCTCAAGAGACCCAGTACTTC. This chain joins TRBV4-1 and TRBJ2-5; D gene ambiguous. CDR1 and CDR2 from the germline V gene are MGHRA and YSYEKL. The CDR3 loop spans 16 amino acids.

With regard to this clonotype: Likely a read error: the CDR3 ends without its conserved phenylalanine or tryptophan. This sequence joins TRBV11-1 and TRBJ2-4; D may be TRBD2 (5 bases). Between the trimmed V and J ends, which lost 5 bases and 8 bases, there was a span of 19 bases. Germline-derived CDR1 and CDR2 are SGHAT and FQDESV (reference sequence). This CDR3 is built from 15 residues. The CDR3, as DNA: TGTGCCAGCAGCACACTAGGACGCTCCTGGGACATTCAGTACCTC. Amino acids: CASSTLGRSWDIQYL.

This clonotype was detected many times. The chain combines TRBV28 with TRBJ2-5; D could derive from TRBD1 or TRBD2 (5 bases each). This CDR3 has 13 residues. Per the germline V gene, CDR1 is MDHEN and CDR2 is SYDVKM. Trimming stripped 2 bases from V and 5 bases from J, with 9 bases between. This CDR3 reads CASSLGGRETQYF. The CDR3 coding sequence is TGTGCCAGCAGTTTAGGGGGAAGGGAGACCCAGTACTTC.

Details on this clonotype: The conserved phenylalanine or tryptophan normally closing the CDR3 is absent here, so this likely arose from a read error. The chain joins TRBV29-1 to TRBJ2-7; TRBD1 agrees at 7 bases. The CDR3 length is 14 residues. J was trimmed by 0 bases and V by 1 base; bases with no gene match: 3. From germline, CDR1 is SQVTM and CDR2 ANQGSEA. The CDR3 sequence is CSVEGQGISYEQYL. The CDR3 nucleotides are TGCAGCGTTGAAGGACAGGGTATCTCCTACGAGCAGTACCTC.

This clonotype was found once. This sequence joins TRBV7-9 and TRBJ2-3; 14 positions agree with TRBD2. Germline trimming cut 8 bases from V and 6 bases from J; bases unmatched to any gene: 10. The CDR3 runs 16 residues. CDR1 is SEHNR and CDR2 is FQNEAQ in the germline V gene (reference sequence). CDR3 sequence (DNA): TGTGCCAGCGGCCCAGGCCGACTAGCGGGAGGGGATACGCAGTATTTT. This translates into CASGPGRLAGGDTQYF.

The V call is TRBV10-3, the J call TRBJ2-7, with D perhaps assigned TRBD1 or TRBD2 (5 bases each). Germline V gene sequence: CDR1 ENHRY, CDR2 SYGVKD. The germline V and J ends were trimmed by 10 bases and 2 bases, with 15 bases remaining between them. CDR3 length equals 13 residues. The CDR3 spells CASRDGQAYEQYF. In DNA, the CDR3 is TGTGCCAGCCGGGACGGCCAAGCCTACGAGCAGTACTTC.

This clonotype showed up many times. The V and J genes are TRBV30 and TRBJ2-7; D is undetermined. The germline V and J ends were trimmed by 1 base and 0 bases, with 16 bases remaining between them. This CDR3 comprises 16 residues. CDR1 is GTSNPN, CDR2 SVGIG, per germline (reference sequence). In nucleotides, the CDR3 is TGTGCCTGGAGTGCAGGCGCAGGTACCCTCTCCTACGAGCAGTACTTC. It encodes CAWSAGAGTLSYEQYF.

This clonotype was seen only once. The genes are TRBV28 and TRBJ2-3, with a tentative D call TRBD1 (6 bases). V was trimmed by 5 bases and J by 8 bases, leaving 14 bases between them. The CDR3 extends over 13 amino acids. Germline V CDR1 and CDR2: MDHEN, SYDVKM. The CDR3 bases are TGTGCCAGCAGTAGGGAGACAGGATGTACGCAGTATTTT. Translated: CASSRETGCTQYF.